The present T cell receptor (beta chain) was sequenced within a study of blood T cell repertoires in COVID-19. The overall study: COVID-19 samples collected from the United States, Italy and Spain covered acute and convalescent phases.

The germline CDR1 and CDR2 sequences are SGHVS and FNYEAQ. There are 15 residues in the CDR3. Trimming cost V 3 bases and J 6 bases, with 15 bases left between them. In the study's own analysis: Reference gene primer amplification gave nucleated cell count estimates. Some clones are missing from TCRdb's copy, which holds only in-frame ones; the method was immunoSEQ multiplex PCR. The DNA was the basis for D and trimming; V, J and clone size are from that table. The sample holds 190,000 or so clones, 65% to 80% seen once. The chain uses TRBV7-6 and TRBJ1-3; perhaps TRBD1 as D (5 bases). This clonotype was obtained from a man aged 50 to 60 who had recovered from COVID-19. Material for sequencing was peripheral blood. The CDR3 reads CASSLGGSSENTIYF. The CDR3, as DNA: TGTGCCAGCAGCTTGGGGGGTAGTTCGGAAAACACCATATATTTT.